Given below is one T cell receptor beta chain in context. An assay was performed, and its level was deep. Across several immunoSEQ plates, the genomic DNA of each subset was split evenly. Sequencing was performed with immunoSEQ multiplex PCR; in TCRdb, only in-frame clones are kept and a portion is missing. Among about 2 million clones listed, 85% to 95% were seen once. This sample stems from a study of shared clonotypes between healthy human individuals. Division of CD4+ cells produced a CD45RA+ naive subset and a CD45RA-negative memory subset. The V gene's germline CDR1 is MNHNS and CDR2 SASEGT. The CDR3 is 15 amino acids. The ends were cut back, 2 bases at V and 7 bases at J, with 17 bases in the middle.

Input material: naive CD4+ T cells sorted from blood. The subset denotes: CD45RA+ positively selected. The chain has TRBV6-1 and TRBJ1-2, with D hard to call. This receptor was taken from a man between 18 and 29 years old in good health. CDR3 protein: CASSEPLRPSGGYTF. In DNA form, the CDR3 reads TGTGCCAGCAGTGAACCTCTTCGCCCGTCCGGTGGCTACACCTTC.